A single sample is the source of the 20 T cell receptor beta chains below, sequenced in a study of blood T cell repertoires in COVID-19. Sequenced by immunoSEQ multiplex PCR; TCRdb stores in-frame clones only, minus some. There are about 280,000 clones in the sample; 75% to 95% occur only once, and approximately 3% lies in the top ten. The sequenced material came from PBMCs or T cells enriched from blood (not recorded which). The source of these receptors is a middle-aged man who had been exposed to COVID-19.

This sequence joins TRBV5-1 and TRBJ2-5; TRBD2 aligns across 8 bases. CDR3 length: 16 amino acids. V gave up 0 bases and J gave up 5 bases; unmatched junction bases: 9. Germline V CDR1 and CDR2: SGHRS, YFSETQ. The CDR3 DNA sequence: TGCGCCAGCAGCTTGGACAAAGCGGGAGATGGGGAGACCCAGTACTTC. The encoded protein is CASSLDKAGDGETQYF.

V usage is TRBV9 and J usage is TRBJ2-1; D is perhaps TRBD2 (6 bases). This CDR3 comprises 14 residues. Germline V gene lookup returns CDR1 SGDLS and CDR2 YYNGEE. Trimming left V 3 bases short and J 6 bases short, with 13 bases between. The CDR3 region is CASSGGLNSNEQFF. DNA of the CDR3: TGTGCCAGCAGCGGCGGACTAAATTCCAATGAGCAGTTCTTC.

Only one count was recorded for this clone. This sequence joins TRBV9 and TRBJ2-1; TRBD2 agrees at 8 bases. With V trimmed by 4 bases and J by 9 bases, 3 bases remained unmatched. This CDR3 has 12 amino acids. CDR1 and CDR2 from the germline V gene are SGDLS and YYNGEE. In nucleotides, the CDR3 is TGTGCCAGCAGCCGGGAGGGGGGTGAGCAGTTCTTC. Translated, it gives CASSREGGEQFF.

The chain uses TRBV19 and TRBJ1-5; D is uncertain. The CDR3 is 15 amino acids. V dropped 1 base and J dropped 3 bases, with 10 bases sitting between them. CDR1 is LNHDA and CDR2 is SQIVND in the germline V gene (reference sequence). The CDR3 loop reads CASSIVPQFNQPQHF. As DNA, the CDR3 is TGTGCCAGTAGTATAGTCCCTCAGTTCAATCAGCCCCAGCATTTT.

The CDR3 DNA sequence: TGTGCCAGCAGCTACCCGGGACTCTATGGCTACACCTTC. Its protein product is CASSYPGLYGYTF. The chain couples TRBV12-3 or TRBV12-4 to TRBJ1-2; maybe TRBD1 (5 bases). V lost 6 bases and J lost 4, with 12 bases in between. There are 13 residues in the CDR3.

On this clone itself: Within the sample, other DNA sequences also encode this same CDR3. V and J are TRBV9 and TRBJ2-4; D is possibly TRBD1 (6 bases). This CDR3 contains 13 residues. The germline CDR1 and CDR2 sequences are SGDLS and YYNGEE. Trimming took 0 bases from V and 7 from J, leaving 8 bases between them. The CDR3 is CASSVDGGNIQYF. The CDR3 DNA sequence: TGTGCCAGCAGCGTAGATGGGGGCAACATTCAGTACTTC.

This sequence joins TRBV21-1 and TRBJ2-1; the DNA was not compared with TRBD1, the D call given in the table. TRBV21-1 is listed as a pseudogene. The CDR3 has 16 amino acids. In DNA, the CDR3 is TGTGCCAGCAGCAGAGGGGACAGGAGCTCCTACAATGAGCAGTTCTTC. It translates to CASSRGDRSSYNEQFF.

This clone appeared a few times. V usage is TRBV5-6 and J usage is TRBJ2-5, with TRBD1 matching over 8 bases. Per germline, CDR1 SGHDT and CDR2 YYEEEE. The V segment lost 5 bases and the J segment 3 bases; nucleotides outside the gene matches: 6. This CDR3 is 14 amino acids long. In DNA, the CDR3 is TGTGCCAGCAGACCAGGGGGCCGGGAAGAGACCCAGTACTTC. Protein: CASRPGGREETQYF.

This rearrangement joins TRBV5-1 to TRBJ2-1; no definite D call. Trimming left V 5 bases short and J 6 bases short, with 15 bases between. The CDR3 extends over 14 amino acids. From germline, CDR1 is SGHRS and CDR2 YFSETQ. The CDR3 reads CASRHDNNPNEQFF. CDR3 in DNA: TGCGCCAGCAGACATGACAATAACCCCAATGAGCAGTTCTTC.

This clone was seen once. Compared with germline, one end of the junction differs, possibly owing to a read error. The chain carries TRBV7-8 and TRBJ1-5; D is undetermined. Germline loops: CDR1 SGHVS, CDR2 FQNEAQ. The CDR3 covers 16 residues. Here the CDR3 DNA reads TGTGCCAGCAACTTAGGCGGAGGGTATAGCAATCAGCCCCAGCATTTT. Translation gives CASNLGGGYSNQPQHF.

The chain uses TRBV24-1 and TRBJ2-1; D may be TRBD1 (6 bases). Germline CDR1 and CDR2: KGHDR and SFDVKD. This CDR3 has 14 amino acids. Trimming shortened V by 5 bases and J by 6 bases, and 13 bases separated the two germline ends. The DNA for the CDR3 is TGTGCCACCAGTGCAGCAGGGGTTGTCAATGAGCAGTTCTTC. It translates to CATSAAGVVNEQFF.

This clone was observed once. The CDR3 nucleotides read TGTGCCAGCAGTTCCTTACAGGGTTGGACTGAAGCTTTCTTT. This sequence encodes CASSSLQGWTEAFF. The chain combines TRBV27 with TRBJ1-1; D perhaps matches TRBD1 (6 bases). This CDR3 contains 14 residues. Trimming took off 4 bases at V and 5 bases at J, with 14 bases between the two ends. The germline V gene encodes CDR1 MNHEY and CDR2 SMNVEV (reference sequence).

The chain links TRBV29-1 to TRBJ1-2, with 9 bases that match TRBD1. This CDR3 is built from 13 residues. J gave up 3 bases and V 5 bases, and 4 bases lay outside the gene matches. In germline, CDR1 is SQVTM, CDR2 ANQGSEA. In nucleotides, the CDR3 is TGCAGCGTTCTGGGACAGGGCGACTATGGCTACACCTTC. Amino acids: CSVLGQGDYGYTF.

The J gene is TRBJ1-2, the V gene TRBV5-6, with 7 bases that match TRBD1. Germline trimming cut 4 bases from V and 6 bases from J; bases unmatched to any gene: 9. This CDR3 is built from 14 residues. Germline-derived CDR1 and CDR2 are SGHDT and YYEEEE. CDR3: CASSRRGTVHGYTF. The DNA for the CDR3 is TGTGCCAGCAGCCGCCGCGGGACAGTTCATGGCTACACCTTC. Supplemented by reference TRBV5-6 and TRBJ1-2, the full variable domain reads DAGVTQSPTHLIKTRGQQVTLRCSPKSGHDTVSWYQQALGQGPQFIFQYYEEEERQRGNFPDRFSGHQFPNYSSELNVNALLLGDSALYLCASSRRGTVHGYTFGSGTRLTVV.

This clone was seen once. This chain links TRBV5-1 with TRBJ2-6; TRBD1 is a possible D gene (6 bases). CDR1 is SGHRS and CDR2 is YFSETQ in the germline V gene. There are 15 residues in the CDR3. V was clipped by 2 bases and J by 1 base, with 7 bases between them. DNA for the CDR3: TGCGCCAGCAGCTTTCAGGGGTCTGGGGCCAACGTCCTGACTTTC. It translates to CASSFQGSGANVLTF.

The chain is built from TRBV5-6 and TRBJ2-7, with TRBD1 as a possible D gene (6 bases). This CDR3 region has 16 residues. Trimming took 2 bases from V and 1 from J, leaving 16 bases between them. Per germline, CDR1 SGHDT and CDR2 YYEEEE. The CDR3 DNA follows: TGTGCCAGCAGCTTTTCTTCTTGGCAGGGGTCCTACGAGCAGTACTTC. Translating gives CASSFSSWQGSYEQYF. Full variable domain (outside the CDR3, taken from reference TRBV5-6 and TRBJ2-7): DAGVTQSPTHLIKTRGQQVTLRCSPKSGHDTVSWYQQALGQGPQFIFQYYEEEERQRGNFPDRFSGHQFPNYSSELNVNALLLGDSALYLCASSFSSWQGSYEQYFGPGTRLTVT.

In this sample, this clone turned up once. The chain is built from TRBV2 and TRBJ2-5; 12 bases agree with TRBD2. The CDR3 totals 15 residues. Germline values: CDR1 SNHLY, CDR2 FYNNEI. Germline trimming cut 6 bases from V and 4 bases from J; bases unmatched to any gene: 6. In DNA, the CDR3 is TGTGCCAGCAGGGCACTAGCGGGAGGAGCAGAGACCCAGTACTTC. Translated: CASRALAGGAETQYF.

This clone appeared once. The rearrangement joins TRBV4-2 to TRBJ2-7; D is perhaps TRBD2 (7 bases). The CDR3 runs to 15 residues. Germline V CDR1 and CDR2: LGHNA, YNFKEQ. Trimming took off 3 bases at V and 0 bases at J, with 12 bases between the two ends. This chain's CDR3 is CASSQVGGGSYEQYF. Written as DNA, the CDR3 is TGTGCCAGCAGCCAGGTAGGGGGGGGCTCCTACGAGCAGTACTTC.

In nucleotides, the CDR3 is TGTGCCAGCAGCTTTAAGCAGCGGGATTACTATGGCTACACCTTC. Amino acid sequence: CASSFKQRDYYGYTF. This chain links TRBV5-8 with TRBJ1-2; D not resolved. V was trimmed by 2 bases and J by 3 bases, leaving 14 bases between them. The CDR3 length is 15 residues. Looked up from germline, CDR1 is SGHTS and CDR2 is YDEGEE. The whole variable domain, remainder taken from reference TRBV5-8 and TRBJ1-2, is EAGVTQSPTHLIKTRGQQATLRCSPISGHTSVYWYQQALGLGLQFLLWYDEGEERNRGNFPPRFSGRQFPNYSSELNVNALELEDSALYLCASSFKQRDYYGYTFGSGTRLTVV.

V and J are TRBV7-8 and TRBJ2-3, with D possibly TRBD2 on 5 matching bases. Trimming pared 1 base from V and 4 bases from J, leaving 9 bases between. CDR3 length: 14 amino acids. CDR1 is SGHVS, CDR2 FQNEAQ, per germline. CDR3 residues: CASSLVGVADTQYF. CDR3 DNA: TGTGCCAGCAGCTTAGTCGGGGTTGCAGATACGCAGTATTTT.